A selection of T cell receptor beta chains follows, all from one sample in a study of OX40 agonist ivuxolimab in advanced cancers. Sequenced by immunoSEQ multiplex PCR; TCRdb stores in-frame clones only, minus some. The sample carries tens of thousands of clones, approximately 90% recorded once. This specimen was CD4+ or CD8+ T cells sorted from blood, taken in a trial of the OX40 agonist ivuxolimab. The receptors shown here come from an adult with an advanced solid tumor such as melanoma, head and neck, liver or kidney cancer. Each CDR3 is given without its conserved first and last residue. Each record gives: J gene, D gene, CDR3 length, V gene, CDR3 protein. A D gene is named only where the DNA matches it firmly.

J gene: TRBJ1-1
D gene: TRBD1
CDR3 length: 13
V gene: TRBV18
CDR3 protein: ASSPQGAAATEAF

J gene: TRBJ1-2
D gene: TRBD1
CDR3 length: 11
V gene: TRBV28
CDR3 protein: ASSLGTDYGYT

J gene: TRBJ2-3
D gene: TRBD2
CDR3 length: 15
V gene: TRBV7-3
CDR3 protein: ASSPSGRARVTDTQY

J gene: TRBJ2-2
D gene: .
CDR3 length: 12
V gene: TRBV5-1
CDR3 protein: ASSLEWNTGELF

J gene: TRBJ2-7
D gene: TRBD1
CDR3 length: 13
V gene: TRBV9
CDR3 protein: ASSAGDRPFYEQY

J gene: TRBJ2-2
D gene: .
CDR3 length: 11
V gene: TRBV6-4
CDR3 protein: ASSRDLTGELF

J gene: TRBJ2-3
D gene: .
CDR3 length: 12
V gene: TRBV5-1
CDR3 protein: ASSWIVHTDTQY

J gene: TRBJ2-2
D gene: .
CDR3 length: 12
V gene: TRBV5-1
CDR3 protein: ASGSGQNTGELF

J gene: TRBJ1-5
D gene: TRBD1
CDR3 length: 17
V gene: TRBV7-8
CDR3 protein: ASSCARDRRSPANQPQH

J gene: TRBJ1-3
D gene: .
CDR3 length: 13
V gene: TRBV6-5
CDR3 protein: ASSYSSRLGNTIY

J gene: TRBJ2-1
D gene: TRBD2
CDR3 length: 13
V gene: TRBV5-4
CDR3 protein: ASRAGTSGGNEQF

J gene: TRBJ1-6
D gene: .
CDR3 length: 11
V gene: TRBV6-5
CDR3 protein: ATRGGGNSPLH

J gene: TRBJ2-3
D gene: .
CDR3 length: 14
V gene: TRBV28
CDR3 protein: ASSLGGASGTDTQY

J gene: TRBJ1-5
D gene: .
CDR3 length: 14
V gene: TRBV19
CDR3 protein: ASSIRAGINNQPQH

J gene: TRBJ2-2
D gene: .
CDR3 length: 15
V gene: TRBV27
CDR3 protein: ASSLLLAGGGTGELF

J gene: TRBJ1-4
D gene: .
CDR3 length: 13
V gene: TRBV18
CDR3 protein: ASSSVDGLPEKLF

J gene: TRBJ2-3
D gene: TRBD2
CDR3 length: 12
V gene: TRBV27
CDR3 protein: ASSRLAGTDTQY

J gene: TRBJ1-3
D gene: .
CDR3 length: 12
V gene: TRBV19
CDR3 protein: ASSFGISGNTIY

J gene: TRBJ1-2
D gene: .
CDR3 length: 14
V gene: TRBV6-8
CDR3 protein: ASSYSIPKRDYGYT

J gene: TRBJ2-1
D gene: .
CDR3 length: 13
V gene: TRBV2
CDR3 protein: ASSGGLGPYNEQF

J gene: TRBJ2-5
D gene: .
CDR3 length: 11
V gene: TRBV7-2
CDR3 protein: ASAGSIQETQY

J gene: TRBJ1-4
D gene: TRBD1
CDR3 length: 18
V gene: TRBV18
CDR3 protein: ASSPPTGQGALTTNEKLF

J gene: TRBJ2-2
D gene: TRBD2
CDR3 length: 11
V gene: TRBV30
CDR3 protein: AWTSGNTGELF

J gene: TRBJ2-2
D gene: .
CDR3 length: 13
V gene: TRBV10-3
CDR3 protein: AISDEGRGAGELF

J gene: TRBJ2-1
D gene: .
CDR3 length: 6
V gene: TRBV7-2
CDR3 protein: ASSPPL

J gene: TRBJ2-7
D gene: TRBD2
CDR3 length: 12
V gene: TRBV7-9
CDR3 protein: ASSFGRGAYEQY

J gene: TRBJ2-7
D gene: .
CDR3 length: 12
V gene: TRBV6-6
CDR3 protein: ASSYSGLVYEQY

J gene: TRBJ1-1
D gene: .
CDR3 length: 10
V gene: TRBV2
CDR3 protein: ASGTNPEEAF

J gene: TRBJ1-1
D gene: .
CDR3 length: 11
V gene: TRBV7-9
CDR3 protein: ASSLTTNTEAF

J gene: TRBJ1-2
D gene: .
CDR3 length: 12
V gene: TRBV5-8
CDR3 protein: ASSFTLGDYGYT

J gene: TRBJ1-1
D gene: TRBD1
CDR3 length: 13
V gene: TRBV9
CDR3 protein: ASSGRQGVNTEAF

J gene: TRBJ1-4
D gene: .
CDR3 length: 12
V gene: TRBV6-5
CDR3 protein: ASSEQGFPEKLF

J gene: TRBJ2-7
D gene: .
CDR3 length: 20
V gene: TRBV30
CDR3 protein: AWKGGGLIPGLSPQRDYEQY

J gene: TRBJ2-3
D gene: TRBD2
CDR3 length: 13
V gene: TRBV5-1
CDR3 protein: ASSLDTAGTDTQY

J gene: TRBJ1-4
D gene: TRBD1
CDR3 length: 12
V gene: TRBV28
CDR3 protein: ASSFGQGREKLF

J gene: TRBJ2-7
D gene: TRBD1
CDR3 length: 12
V gene: TRBV5-3
CDR3 protein: ARSWTGSSYEQY

J gene: TRBJ2-2
D gene: .
CDR3 length: 12
V gene: TRBV5-1
CDR3 protein: ASGSMDDTGELF

J gene: TRBJ2-7
D gene: TRBD1
CDR3 length: 13
V gene: TRBV5-1
CDR3 protein: ASSSQGSSSYEQY

J gene: TRBJ1-3
D gene: .
CDR3 length: 14
V gene: TRBV30
CDR3 protein: AWKLYRALSGNTIY

J gene: TRBJ1-5
D gene: .
CDR3 length: 12
V gene: TRBV7-8
CDR3 protein: ASSLTDTNQPQH

J gene: TRBJ2-1
D gene: TRBD1
CDR3 length: 12
V gene: TRBV5-8
CDR3 protein: ASSRYRGIGEQF

J gene: TRBJ2-5
D gene: TRBD1
CDR3 length: 11
V gene: TRBV7-9
CDR3 protein: ASSRGQGETQY

J gene: TRBJ1-2
D gene: .
CDR3 length: 11
V gene: TRBV27
CDR3 protein: ASSLAAWDGYT

J gene: TRBJ1-1
D gene: .
CDR3 length: 10
V gene: TRBV29-1
CDR3 protein: SAGLMNTEAF

J gene: TRBJ2-1
D gene: .
CDR3 length: 16
V gene: TRBV9
CDR3 protein: ASSVATGGTGLNNEQF

J gene: TRBJ2-2
D gene: TRBD2
CDR3 length: 16
V gene: TRBV9
CDR3 protein: ASSLNLGLAGETGELF

J gene: TRBJ1-2
D gene: .
CDR3 length: 12
V gene: TRBV6-1
CDR3 protein: ASSEVVSNYGYT

J gene: TRBJ2-3
D gene: TRBD2
CDR3 length: 12
V gene: TRBV29-1
CDR3 protein: SVGTSGHTDTQY

J gene: TRBJ1-1
D gene: TRBD1
CDR3 length: 13
V gene: TRBV30
CDR3 protein: AWTSDRGQDTEAF

J gene: TRBJ2-7
D gene: .
CDR3 length: 9
V gene: TRBV7-2
CDR3 protein: ASSTSGEQY

J gene: TRBJ2-7
D gene: .
CDR3 length: 12
V gene: TRBV5-5
CDR3 protein: ASSLGGKGYEQY

J gene: TRBJ2-7
D gene: .
CDR3 length: 12
V gene: TRBV28
CDR3 protein: ASSGAQPSDEQY

J gene: TRBJ2-1
D gene: .
CDR3 length: 15
V gene: TRBV7-2
CDR3 protein: ASSFSPPSGVYNEQF

J gene: TRBJ1-5
D gene: .
CDR3 length: 13
V gene: TRBV19
CDR3 protein: ASSIVARNNQPQH